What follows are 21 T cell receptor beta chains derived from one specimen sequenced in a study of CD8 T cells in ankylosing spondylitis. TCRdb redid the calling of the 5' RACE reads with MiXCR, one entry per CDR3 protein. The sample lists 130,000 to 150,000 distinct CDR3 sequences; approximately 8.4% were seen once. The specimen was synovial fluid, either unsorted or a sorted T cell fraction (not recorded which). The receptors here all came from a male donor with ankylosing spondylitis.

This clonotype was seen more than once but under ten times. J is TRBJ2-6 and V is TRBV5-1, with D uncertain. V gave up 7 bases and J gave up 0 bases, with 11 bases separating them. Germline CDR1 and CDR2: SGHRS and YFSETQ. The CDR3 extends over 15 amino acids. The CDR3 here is CASERGISGANVLTF. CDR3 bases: TGCGCCAGCGAAAGAGGAATCTCTGGGGCCAACGTCCTGACTTTC.

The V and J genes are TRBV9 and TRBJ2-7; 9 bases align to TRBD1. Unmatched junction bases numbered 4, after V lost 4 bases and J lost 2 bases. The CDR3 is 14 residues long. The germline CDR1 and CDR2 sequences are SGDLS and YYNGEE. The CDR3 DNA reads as TGTGCCAGCAGCCCCAGGACAGGGGCCTACGAGCAGTACTTC. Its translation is CASSPRTGAYEQYF. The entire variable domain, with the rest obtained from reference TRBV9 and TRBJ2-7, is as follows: DSGVTQTPKHLITATGQRVTLRCSPRSGDLSVYWYQQSLDQGLQFLIQYYNGEERAKGNILERFSAQQFPDLHSELNLSSLELGDSALYFCASSPRTGAYEQYFGPGTRLTVT.

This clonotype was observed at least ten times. CDR3 bases: TGTGCCAGCAGCGTAGCATCCTTGAGGGCCCCCCTAGGCGGCTACACCTTC. Translating it yields CASSVASLRAPLGGYTF. The chain has TRBV9 and TRBJ1-2; D not certain. The CDR3 loop spans 17 amino acids. The germline V gene encodes CDR1 SGDLS and CDR2 YYNGEE. Between the trimmed V and J ends, which lost 0 bases and 8 bases, there was a span of 23 bases.

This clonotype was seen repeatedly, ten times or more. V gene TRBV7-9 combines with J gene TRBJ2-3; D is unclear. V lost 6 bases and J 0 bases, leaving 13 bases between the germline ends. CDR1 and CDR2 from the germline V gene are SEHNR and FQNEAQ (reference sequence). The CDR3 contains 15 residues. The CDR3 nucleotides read TGTGCCAGCAGAAGGACGGAATCGAGCACAGATACGCAGTATTTT. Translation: CASRRTESSTDTQYF.

CDR3 nucleotide sequence: TGTGCCTTCAGTTACCGCGGACTAGCGCTAACTGTCGGGAATGAGCAGTTCTTC. This encodes CAFSYRGLALTVGNEQFF. This chain uses TRBV12-3 or TRBV12-4 with TRBJ2-1; 9 bases map to TRBD2. V lost 11 bases to trimming and J lost 7 bases; unmatched junction nucleotides: 24. The CDR3 covers 18 residues.

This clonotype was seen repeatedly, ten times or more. DNA of the CDR3: TGTGCCAGCAGCCAAGCCGGACGAGCCGTCTCCTACGAGCAGTACTTC. This translates into CASSQAGRAVSYEQYF. The chain joins TRBV3-1 to TRBJ2-7; no reliable D call. Germline CDR1 reads LGHDT; CDR2 reads YNNKEL (reference sequence). V was cut by 1 base and J by 0 bases, with 13 bases left in between. This CDR3 comprises 16 residues.

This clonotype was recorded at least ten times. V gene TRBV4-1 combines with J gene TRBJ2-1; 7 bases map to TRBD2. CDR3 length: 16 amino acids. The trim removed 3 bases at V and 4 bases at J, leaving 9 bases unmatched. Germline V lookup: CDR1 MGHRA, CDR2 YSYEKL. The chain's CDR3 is CASSQRQRGRYNEQFF. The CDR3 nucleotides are TGCGCCAGCAGCCAGCGGCAGCGGGGACGATACAATGAGCAGTTCTTC.

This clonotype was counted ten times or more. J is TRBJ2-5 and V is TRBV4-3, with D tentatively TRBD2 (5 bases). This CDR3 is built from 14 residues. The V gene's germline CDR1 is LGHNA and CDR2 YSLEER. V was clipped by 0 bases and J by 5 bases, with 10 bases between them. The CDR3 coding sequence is TGCGCCAGCAGCCAAGAGTGGGGAGTGGAGACCCAGTACTTC. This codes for CASSQEWGVETQYF.

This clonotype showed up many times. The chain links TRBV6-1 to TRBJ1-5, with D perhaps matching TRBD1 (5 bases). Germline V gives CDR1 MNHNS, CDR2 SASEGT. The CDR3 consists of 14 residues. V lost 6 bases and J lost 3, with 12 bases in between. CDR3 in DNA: TGTGCCAGCAGAGTCAGACAGTCCAATCAGCCCCAGCATTTT. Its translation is CASRVRQSNQPQHF.

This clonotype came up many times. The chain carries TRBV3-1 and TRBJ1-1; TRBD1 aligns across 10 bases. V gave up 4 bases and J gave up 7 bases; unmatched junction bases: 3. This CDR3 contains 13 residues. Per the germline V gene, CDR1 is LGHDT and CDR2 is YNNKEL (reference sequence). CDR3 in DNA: TGTGCCAGCAGCCTGGGACAGGGGATTGAAGCTTTCTTT. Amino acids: CASSLGQGIEAFF.

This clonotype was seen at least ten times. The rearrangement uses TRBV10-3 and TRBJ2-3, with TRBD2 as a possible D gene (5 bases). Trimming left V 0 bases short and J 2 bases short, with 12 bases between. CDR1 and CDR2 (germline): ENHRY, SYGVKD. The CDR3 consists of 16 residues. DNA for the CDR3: TGTGCCATCAGTGAGTCCCCGGACTCTTTCACAGATACGCAGTATTTT. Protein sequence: CAISESPDSFTDTQYF.

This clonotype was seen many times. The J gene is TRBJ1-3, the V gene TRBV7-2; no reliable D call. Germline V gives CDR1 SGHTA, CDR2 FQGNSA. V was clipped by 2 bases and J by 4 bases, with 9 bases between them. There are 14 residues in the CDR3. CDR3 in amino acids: CASSLLRSGNTIYF. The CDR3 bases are TGTGCCAGCAGCTTACTCCGCTCCGGAAACACCATATATTTT.

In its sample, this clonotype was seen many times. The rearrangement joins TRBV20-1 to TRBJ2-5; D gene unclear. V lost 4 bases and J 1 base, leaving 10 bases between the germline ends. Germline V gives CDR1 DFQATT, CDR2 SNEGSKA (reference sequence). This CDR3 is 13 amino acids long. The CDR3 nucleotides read TGCAGTGCTAAAGACGGAATCCAAGAGACCCAGTACTTC. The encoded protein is CSAKDGIQETQYF.

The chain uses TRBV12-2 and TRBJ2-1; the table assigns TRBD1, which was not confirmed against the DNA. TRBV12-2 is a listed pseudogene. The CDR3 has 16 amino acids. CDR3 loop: CASRLVRGQGLNEQFF. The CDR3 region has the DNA TGTGCAAGTCGCTTAGTAAGGGGACAGGGACTAAATGAGCAGTTCTTC.

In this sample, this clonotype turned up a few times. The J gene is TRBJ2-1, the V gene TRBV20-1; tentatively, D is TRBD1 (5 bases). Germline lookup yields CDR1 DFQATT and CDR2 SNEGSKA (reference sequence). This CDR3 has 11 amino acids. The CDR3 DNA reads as TGCTTCTGGGGCCTCTACAATGAGCAGTTCTTC. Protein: CFWGLYNEQFF.

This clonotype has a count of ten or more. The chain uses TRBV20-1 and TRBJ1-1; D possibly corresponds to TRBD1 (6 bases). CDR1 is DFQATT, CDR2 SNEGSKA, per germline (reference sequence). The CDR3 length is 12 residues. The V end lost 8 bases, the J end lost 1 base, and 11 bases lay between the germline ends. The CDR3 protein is CSPTQGNTEAFF. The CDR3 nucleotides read TGCAGTCCTACACAGGGGAACACTGAAGCTTTCTTT.

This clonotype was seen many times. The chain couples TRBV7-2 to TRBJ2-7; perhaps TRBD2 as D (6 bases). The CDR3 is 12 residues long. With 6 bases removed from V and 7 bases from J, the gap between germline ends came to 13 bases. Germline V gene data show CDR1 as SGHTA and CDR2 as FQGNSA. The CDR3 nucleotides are TGTGCCAGCAGACCAGAGGGGAGGGAGCAGTACTTC. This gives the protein CASRPEGREQYF.

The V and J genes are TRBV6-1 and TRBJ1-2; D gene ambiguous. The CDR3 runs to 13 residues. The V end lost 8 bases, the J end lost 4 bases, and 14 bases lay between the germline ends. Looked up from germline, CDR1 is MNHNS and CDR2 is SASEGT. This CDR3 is CASLGPGFYGYTF. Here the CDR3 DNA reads TGTGCCAGCTTAGGGCCTGGGTTCTATGGCTACACCTTC.

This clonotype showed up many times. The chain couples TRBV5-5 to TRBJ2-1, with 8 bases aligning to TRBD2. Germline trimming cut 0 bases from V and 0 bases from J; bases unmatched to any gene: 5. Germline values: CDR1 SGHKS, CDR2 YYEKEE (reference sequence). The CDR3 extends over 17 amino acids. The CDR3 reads CASSLAAGGTSYNEQFF. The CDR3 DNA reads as TGTGCCAGCAGCTTGGCGGCGGGAGGAACCTCCTACAATGAGCAGTTCTTC.

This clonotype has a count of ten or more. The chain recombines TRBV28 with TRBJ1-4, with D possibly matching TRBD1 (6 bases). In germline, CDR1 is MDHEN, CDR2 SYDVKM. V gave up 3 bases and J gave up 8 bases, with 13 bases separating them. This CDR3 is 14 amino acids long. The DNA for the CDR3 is TGTGCCAGCAGTTTGCCGACAGGAGGAGAAAAACTGTTTTTT. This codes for CASSLPTGGEKLFF.

DNA for the CDR3: TGTGCCAGAAGTCTTGACTCTGGAAACACCATATATTTT. This sequence encodes CARSLDSGNTIYF. V is TRBV6-6 and J is TRBJ1-3; D unresolved. The CDR3 contains 13 residues. Trimming stripped 9 bases from V and 0 bases from J, with 9 bases between. CDR1 is MNHNY and CDR2 is SVGAGI in the germline V gene (reference sequence).